The TCR beta chain described here comes from a study of CD8+ T cells in alopecia areata. RNA was isolated and reverse transcribed to cDNA, the sequencing template. Assay used: immunoSEQ multiplex PCR; TCRdb lists only in-frame clones, some missing. The table lists around 170,000 clones, 51% of them singletons. Treatment: oral pan-JAK inhibitor, 5-10 mg twice daily. This TCR was recovered from a human donor with alopecia areata. The source was CD8+ T cells sorted from blood, collected at week 52, from a patient treated with tofacitinib.

DNA for the CDR3: TGTGCCAGCTCACCTCGCTCACGGGGCGTCAAGCCTTATCAGCCCCAGCATTTT. Amino acids: CASSPRSRGVKPYQPQHF. This chain joins TRBV18 and TRBJ1-5, with D perhaps matching TRBD1 (5 bases). Trimming took off 3 bases at V and 5 bases at J, with 23 bases between the two ends. The CDR3 spans 18 residues. Germline assignment: CDR1 KGHSH and CDR2 LQKENI.